The clone carrying this T cell receptor (beta chain) was observed a handful of times. The data were obtained in a study of T cells after yellow fever vaccination. Each CDR3 protein is one row after TCRdb ran MiXCR on the 5' RACE reads. The sample carries approximately 510,000 distinct CDR3 sequences, just over 20% recorded once. The receptor was isolated from a man between 18 and 35 years old who received the YFV17D yellow fever vaccine. The source material was PBMCs, sampled roughly 20 days after the first yellow fever vaccination.

The CDR3 loop reads CASSPWTGVTYNEQFF. Written as DNA, the CDR3 is TGTGCCAGCAGCCCGTGGACAGGGGTTACCTACAATGAGCAGTTCTTC. The V and J genes are TRBV5-6 and TRBJ2-1; TRBD1 agrees at 9 bases. Germline-derived CDR1 and CDR2 are SGHDT and YYEEEE. Trimming cost V 4 bases and J 2 bases; bases outside gene matches: 7. The CDR3 totals 16 residues.